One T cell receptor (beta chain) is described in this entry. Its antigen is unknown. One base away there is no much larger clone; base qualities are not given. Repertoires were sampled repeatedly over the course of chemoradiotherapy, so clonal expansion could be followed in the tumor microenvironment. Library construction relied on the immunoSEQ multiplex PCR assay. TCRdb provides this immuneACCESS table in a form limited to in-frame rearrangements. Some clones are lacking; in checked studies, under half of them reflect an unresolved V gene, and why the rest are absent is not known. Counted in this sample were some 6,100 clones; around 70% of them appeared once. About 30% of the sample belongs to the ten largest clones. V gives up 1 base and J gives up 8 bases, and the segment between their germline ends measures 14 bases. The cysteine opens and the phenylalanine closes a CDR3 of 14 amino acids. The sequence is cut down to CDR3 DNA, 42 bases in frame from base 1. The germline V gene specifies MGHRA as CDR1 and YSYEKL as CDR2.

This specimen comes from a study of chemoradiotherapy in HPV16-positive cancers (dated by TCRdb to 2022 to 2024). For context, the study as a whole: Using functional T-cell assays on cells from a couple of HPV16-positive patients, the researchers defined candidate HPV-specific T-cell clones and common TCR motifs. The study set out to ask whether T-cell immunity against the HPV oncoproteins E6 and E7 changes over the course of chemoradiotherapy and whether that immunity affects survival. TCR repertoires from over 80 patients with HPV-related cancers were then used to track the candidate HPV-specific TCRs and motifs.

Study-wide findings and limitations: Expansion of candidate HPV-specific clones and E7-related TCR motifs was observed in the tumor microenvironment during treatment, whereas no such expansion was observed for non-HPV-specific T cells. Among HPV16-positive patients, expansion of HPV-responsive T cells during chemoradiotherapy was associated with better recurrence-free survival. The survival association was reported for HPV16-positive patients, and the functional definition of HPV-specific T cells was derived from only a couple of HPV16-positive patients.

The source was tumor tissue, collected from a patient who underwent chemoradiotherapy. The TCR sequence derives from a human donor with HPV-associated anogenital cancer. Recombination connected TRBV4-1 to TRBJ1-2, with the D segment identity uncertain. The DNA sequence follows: TGCGCCAGCAGCCAAGTCGCAGGACGTGGGGGCTACACCTTC. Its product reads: CASSQVAGRGGYTF.